This is a list of T cell receptor beta chains from one sample in a study of preoperative IRX-2 immunotherapy in early breast cancer. Clones were sequenced by immunoSEQ multiplex PCR, and TCRdb holds only the in-frame ones, with some missing. The data contain approximately 780 clones, 80% of them singletons. This sample comprised tumor tissue, obtained before IRX-2 immunotherapy. These receptors all stem from a human donor with breast cancer. The CDR3 runs from the conserved cysteine through the conserved F or W. Fields, in order: J gene, D gene, V gene, clone size, CDR3 protein, CDR3 DNA. A D gene is named only where the DNA matches it firmly. Only some rows state a clone size, as once, few, many or a class for expanded clones.

TRBJ2-1,TRBD2,TRBV11-3,-,CASSTLYSRGGVNEQFF,TGTGCCAGCAGCACACTCTACTCGCGGGGGGGAGTCAATGAGCAGTTCTTC
TRBJ2-7,-,TRBV5-1,once,CASSFWAGSHEQYF,TGCGCCAGCAGCTTTTGGGCAGGGAGCCACGAGCAGTACTTC
TRBJ1-1,-,TRBV11-3,-,CASSLDGGLMNTEAFF,TGTGCCAGCAGCTTAGATGGGGGATTGATGAACACTGAAGCTTTCTTT
TRBJ2-1,-,TRBV14,-,CASSQEKGLREFF,TGTGCCAGCAGCCAAGAGAAGGGTTTGAGGGAGTTCTTC
TRBJ1-4,-,TRBV6-8,-,CASSAYTGMNEKLFF,TGTGCCAGCAGTGCTTACACTGGGATGAATGAAAAACTGTTTTTT
TRBJ1-2,TRBD1,TRBV6-8,-,CASSLGTGSSSLNGYTF,TGTGCCAGCAGTTTGGGGACAGGGAGCTCGAGCTTGAATGGCTACACCTTC
TRBJ1-4,TRBD1,TRBV7-6,-,CASSHFGRGYEKLFF,TGTGCCAGCAGCCATTTCGGCAGGGGGTATGAAAAACTGTTTTTT
TRBJ1-1,-,TRBV18,-,CASSPPYRGEAFF,TGTGCCAGCTCACCACCGTATCGGGGGGAAGCTTTCTTT
TRBJ1-2,-,TRBV23-1,-,CASSQDLGAFYGYTF,TGCGCCAGCAGCCAAGATTTGGGGGCTTTCTATGGCTACACCTTC
TRBJ2-2,TRBD1,TRBV29-1,-,CSAKAFEITGGVDTGELFF,TGCAGCGCCAAAGCCTTCGAAATTACAGGGGGCGTCGACACCGGGGAGCTGTTTTTT
TRBJ1-1,TRBD1,TRBV6-8,few,CAISEQGAMNTEAFF,TGTGCCATCAGCGAACAGGGGGCTATGAACACTGAAGCTTTCTTT
TRBJ2-6,-,TRBV19,-,CATKPFPGANVLTF,TGTGCCACAAAACCATTTCCTGGGGCCAACGTCCTGACTTTC
TRBJ1-1,TRBD1,TRBV18,few,CASSPLSVQGANTEAFF,TGTGCCAGCTCACCACTCTCCGTACAGGGGGCGAACACTGAAGCTTTCTTT
TRBJ2-7,TRBD2,TRBV10-2,-,CASRQPGGAYEQYF,TGCGCCAGCAGGCAGCCGGGGGGAGCCTACGAGCAGTACTTC
TRBJ1-1,-,TRBV11-3,-,CASSLPGAVTEAFF,TGTGCCAGCAGCTTACCGGGGGCGGTCACTGAAGCTTTCTTT
TRBJ1-5,-,TRBV11-3,once,CASSLELSNQPQHF,TGTGCCAGCAGCTTAGAACTCAGCAATCAGCCCCAGCATTTT
TRBJ2-2,-,TRBV19,-,CASRLKGTGELFF,TGTGCCAGTCGACTTAAGGGCACCGGGGAGCTGTTTTTT
TRBJ1-2,-,TRBV18,-,CASSPGTITYGYTF,TGTGCCAGCTCACCGGGGACGATAACCTATGGCTACACCTTC
TRBJ2-5,-,TRBV11-3,-,CASSLDVGHRGETQYF,TGTGCCAGCAGCTTAGATGTGGGACACCGGGGGGAGACCCAGTACTTC
TRBJ1-6,-,TRBV19,-,CASSTQSTSPLHF,TGTGCCAGTAGTACACAGTCTACTTCACCCCTCCACTTT
TRBJ2-7,-,TRBV28,-,CASSFSISYEQYF,TGTGCCAGCAGTTTCAGCATCAGCTACGAGCAGTACTTC
TRBJ1-1,TRBD1,TRBV11-3,-,CASSGRTGVNTEAFF,TGTGCCAGCAGCGGGAGGACAGGGGTGAACACTGAAGCTTTCTTT
TRBJ2-3,-,TRBV7-7,-,CASSSTETTDTQYF,TGTGCCAGCAGCTCCACAGAGACCACAGATACGCAGTATTTT
TRBJ2-1,-,TRBV7-5,-,CASSLDSQRGGLDEQFF,TGTGCCAGCAGCTTAGATTCCCAACGGGGGGGCCTCGATGAGCAGTTCTTC
TRBJ1-2,-,TRBV6-8,-,CASIGEGVLGYTF,TGTGCCAGCATTGGAGAAGGGGTTCTTGGCTACACCTTC
TRBJ1-3,-,TRBV6-8,-,CASSYSGASSGNTIYF,TGTGCCAGCAGTTACTCGGGTGCCAGCTCTGGAAACACCATATATTTT
TRBJ1-5,-,TRBV28,-,CASSFGSFSGPQHF,TGTGCCAGCAGTTTCGGGAGTTTCTCCGGGCCCCAGCATTTT
TRBJ1-6,-,TRBV6-8,-,CASSYSSTGKGSPLHF,TGTGCCAGCAGTTACTCGAGTACAGGGAAGGGTTCACCCCTCCACTTT
TRBJ1-6,-,TRBV6-8,-,CASSYGDGGVSPLHF,TGTGCCAGCAGTTACGGGGACGGGGGCGTTTCACCCCTCCACTTT
TRBJ2-7,-,TRBV6-4,-,CASSENRDISF,TGTGCCAGCAGTGAAAATAGGGATATAAGCTTC
TRBJ1-1,-,TRBV11-3,few,CASSPSLGGNTEAFF,TGTGCCAGCAGCCCCTCGCTCGGGGGTAACACTGAAGCTTTCTTT
TRBJ1-1,TRBD1,TRBV6-8,-,CASNPAPRGLLGMNTEAFF,TGTGCCAGCAACCCCGCCCCGAGGGGGCTGCTCGGCATGAACACTGAAGCTTTCTTT
TRBJ2-1,TRBD2,TRBV6-8,-,CASSSGTSGGNEQFF,TGTGCCAGCAGTTCCGGGACTAGCGGGGGTAATGAGCAGTTCTTC
TRBJ2-1,TRBD1,TRBV6-8,once,CASQDRGGHDEQFF,TGTGCCAGCCAGGACAGGGGGGGTCACGATGAGCAGTTCTTC
TRBJ1-1,-,TRBV28,few,CASSLGSAEAFF,TGTGCCAGCAGTCTAGGTTCGGCTGAAGCTTTCTTT
TRBJ1-5,TRBD1,TRBV6-8,-,CASTKDRVRQPQHF,TGTGCCAGCACCAAAGACAGGGTGAGGCAGCCCCAGCATTTT
TRBJ2-2,TRBD2,TRBV6-8,-,CASSPTSPGELFF,TGTGCCAGCAGTCCGACTAGCCCCGGGGAGCTGTTTTTT
TRBJ2-3,TRBD2,TRBV12-5,-,CASTLGLAGVATQYF,TGTGCCAGCACCCTCGGACTAGCGGGAGTAGCTACGCAGTATTTT
TRBJ2-7,-,TRBV11-3,-,CASRRGQDSYEQYF,TGTGCCAGCAGACGGGGGCAGGACTCCTACGAGCAGTACTTC
TRBJ1-6,TRBD1,TRBV5-1,-,CASSSGTGRYSPLHF,TGCGCCAGCAGCTCCGGGACAGGGAGATATTCACCCCTCCACTTT
TRBJ1-1,TRBD1,TRBV6-8,few,CAISVGTAEAFF,TGTGCCATCAGTGTAGGGACAGCCGAAGCTTTCTTT
TRBJ2-1,-,TRBV6-8,once,CASSFRGGRYNEQFF,TGTGCCAGCAGTTTTAGGGGGGGTAGGTACAATGAGCAGTTCTTC
TRBJ1-1,-,TRBV14,-,CASSQDSSLNTEAFF,TGTGCCAGCAGCCAAGATTCTTCTTTGAACACTGAAGCTTTCTTT
TRBJ2-1,-,TRBV23-1,-,CASSFRGKTYNEQFF,TGCGCCAGCAGCTTTCGGGGGAAAACCTACAATGAGCAGTTCTTC
TRBJ1-2,TRBD1,TRBV28,-,CASSSRDGTGGLGYTF,TGTGCCAGCAGTTCCCGGGACGGGACAGGGGGCCTTGGCTACACCTTC
TRBJ1-1,-,TRBV1,few,CASSQDLWDSGIESIEAFF,TGCGCCAGCAGCCAAGATCTTTGGGACAGTGGCATTGAAAGCATTGAAGCTTTCTTT
TRBJ1-5,-,TRBV7-5,-,CASSSSTGVGQPQHF,TGTGCCAGCAGCTCCTCGACAGGGGTAGGACAGCCCCAGCATTTT
TRBJ2-7,-,TRBV11-3,-,CASSLKRPQSSYEQYF,TGTGCCAGCAGCTTAAAGCGGCCCCAAAGCTCCTACGAGCAGTACTTC
TRBJ1-1,TRBD1,TRBV18,-,CASSPTGQGAPEAFF,TGTGCCAGCTCACCGACGGGACAGGGGGCGCCTGAAGCTTTCTTT
TRBJ1-1,-,TRBV11-3,-,CASSPRHLNTEAFF,TGTGCCAGCAGCCCGAGACACTTGAACACTGAAGCTTTCTTT
TRBJ1-2,-,TRBV6-8,few,CASSYSSVGGYTF,TGTGCCAGCAGTTACTCGAGTGTGGGGGGCTACACCTTC
TRBJ1-2,-,TRBV14,-,CASSLTPYGYTF,TGTGCCAGCAGCCTCACGCCCTATGGCTACACCTTC
TRBJ2-7,-,TRBV11-3,-,CASSLLPPQNPYEQYF,TGTGCCAGCAGCTTATTACCGCCACAGAACCCCTACGAGCAGTACTTC
TRBJ1-3,-,TRBV7-5,once,CASSFWGQVPGNTIYF,TGTGCCAGCAGCTTCTGGGGGCAGGTTCCTGGAAACACCATATATTTT
TRBJ1-6,TRBD1,TRBV6-8,-,CASSLDREDNSPLHF,TGTGCCAGCAGCCTCGACAGGGAAGATAATTCACCCCTCCACTTT
TRBJ2-7,TRBD1,TRBV29-1,-,CSVEWTGTSYEQYF,TGCAGCGTTGAGTGGACAGGGACCTCCTACGAGCAGTACTTC